There are many counts of the clone carrying this T cell receptor beta chain. As yet, its antigen is unknown. This sample was taken from a study of neurological immune-mediated disorders. TCRdb fed the 5' RACE reads into MiXCR, producing one record per CDR3 protein. The data contain 65,000 to 70,000 distinct CDR3 sequences, almost 4% of them seen just once; the ten biggest clones take up 1.3%. General study points: None of the CDR3 amino acid sequences of expanded clones were shared across subjects, and this suggested private repertoires in all groups.

CDR1 and CDR2 from the germline V gene are MGHDK and SYGVNS. CDR3 length: 12 residues. V was shortened by 2 bases and J by 7 bases, with 7 bases between the two germline ends. This clonotype originated in a man aged 30 to 39 with multiple sclerosis. This sequence joins TRBV25-1 and TRBJ2-3; tentatively, D is TRBD2 (5 bases). Sequencing used PBMCs. CDR3 DNA sequence: TGTGCCAGCAGTGAAACTAGAAATACGCAGTATTTT. Amino acid sequence: CASSETRNTQYF.